This TCR beta chain was identified in a study of blood T cell repertoires in COVID-19. Overall study context: From the United States, Italy and Spain came samples of acute and convalescent COVID-19. From T cells, B-cell-depleted T cells, or PBMCs came the material, which was cDNA or gDNA.

Original handling: Estimated nucleated cell counts came from reference gene primer amplification. Sequenced by immunoSEQ multiplex PCR; TCRdb stores in-frame clones only, minus some. V and J calls and clone size are as listed in that table; D and trimming were resolved from the DNA. The sample holds 650,000 to 800,000 clones, more than 80% seen once. This receptor was taken from a woman aged 18-35 years with acute or convalescent COVID-19. The specimen sequenced was peripheral blood.

The CDR3 protein is CASTLSVDTQYF. CDR3 nucleotides: TGTGCCAGCACCCTTTCGGTAGATACGCAGTATTTT. This sequence joins TRBV12-3 or TRBV12-4 and TRBJ2-3; no clear D gene. CDR3 length: 12 amino acids. V lost 7 bases, J lost 5 bases, and 10 bases lay in between.